The clone carrying this TCR beta chain has at least ten counts. The sample comes from a study of human T cells and chemical hapten exposure. Study-wide background: Small discrepancies in pooled library volume mainly accounted for the varying TCR yields per sample.

Time point in this sample: healthy volunteer bleed at 2 weeks. The study extracted total RNA from unfractionated whole blood. The library put unique molecular identifiers onto individual cDNA molecules. Study processing details: A per-sample median of about 95,000 TCRs was observed, with counts ranging from about 20,000 to 750,000. TCRdb processed the RACE reads anew with MiXCR; each CDR3 protein has one entry. These V and J calls are TCRdb output, not the study's own analysis. The profile shows 30,000 or so distinct CDR3 sequences, 7.4% of them singletons. The length of the CDR3 is 13 residues. V dropped 7 bases and J dropped 4 bases, with 13 bases sitting between them.

The chain recombines TRBV12-3 or TRBV12-4 with TRBJ1-1; possible D gene TRBD1, 5 bases. Input material: whole blood. The source is a human donor in good health. Some clones in this sample may be carry-over from other donors' samples. CDR3: CASTLGEITEAFF. The CDR3 DNA reads TGTGCCAGCACCCTGGGGGAAATCACTGAAGCTTTCTTT.